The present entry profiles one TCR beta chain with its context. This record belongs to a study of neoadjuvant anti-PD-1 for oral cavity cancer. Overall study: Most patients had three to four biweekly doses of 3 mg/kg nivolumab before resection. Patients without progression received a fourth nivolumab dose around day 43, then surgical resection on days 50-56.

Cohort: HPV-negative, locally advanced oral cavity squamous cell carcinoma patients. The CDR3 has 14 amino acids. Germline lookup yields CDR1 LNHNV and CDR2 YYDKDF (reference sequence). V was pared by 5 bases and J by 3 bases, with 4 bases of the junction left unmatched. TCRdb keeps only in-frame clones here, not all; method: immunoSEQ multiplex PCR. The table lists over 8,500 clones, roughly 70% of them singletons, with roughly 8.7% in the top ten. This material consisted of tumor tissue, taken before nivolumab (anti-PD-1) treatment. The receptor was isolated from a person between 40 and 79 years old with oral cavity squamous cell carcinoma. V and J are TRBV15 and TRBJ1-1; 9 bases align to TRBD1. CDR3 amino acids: CATSPRQGDTEAFF. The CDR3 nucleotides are TGTGCCACCAGCCCCAGACAGGGGGACACTGAAGCTTTCTTT.